This record looks at one T cell receptor (beta chain) sequence and its context. This clonotype was seen once. What antigen it recognizes has not been identified. Per-base quality was not reported, and no clone a single base away is much larger than it. Sequencing relied on an Illumina MiSeq. For the original study's pipeline: To quantify repertoire diversity, the Shannon-Wiener index was calculated using VDJtools. TCRbeta clonotypes with a clonotype frequency of at least 3 were defined as expanded. TCRdb cleaned the public reads at Q25 with fastp, built clones with MiXCR and kept in-frame beta chains. CDR3 protein sequences are deduplicated, and each keeps its most common genes and DNA. TCRdb, not the authors, supplied the V and J calls. The sample table holds about 660 distinct CDR3 sequences, of which approximately 17% were seen once. The biggest ten clones account for 8.5% of the sample. V and J lose 1 base and 9 bases, and a span of 15 bases separates them. Including the terminal cysteine and phenylalanine, the CDR3 comprises 14 residues. Only CDR3 DNA remains: 42 bases, in frame from the first base.

This sample was included in a study of precursors of human CD4 cytotoxic T cells (dated by TCRdb to 2017 to 2018). General notes on the study: The bulk TCR-seq analysis covered CD4+ memory subsets from about 14 donors in total. Sequences for both the TCRalpha and TCRbeta chains came out of the TCR-seq analysis of 13 to 15 donors (table S7). Overall study outcomes, separate from this receptor: According to the authors, a human observational design cannot definitively establish the direction of differentiation between precursor and effector cells. Only 13 of the 14 donors were included in some bulk TCR-seq comparisons, suggesting that not every subset was available for every donor. Compared with TCM and TEM subsets, the IL-7Rhigh and IL-7R- TEMRA subsets had more restricted TCR repertoires, with lower diversity and more expanded clonotypes. A larger fraction of IL-7Rhigh TEMRA clonotypes than of TEM or TCM clonotypes was made up of expanded effector clonotypes.

To test whether a precursor-effector relationship exists among CD4 cytotoxic T cells, bulk UMI-based TCR sequencing was run on four sorted CD4+ memory subsets: TCM, TEM, IL-7Rhigh TEMRA, and IL-7R- TEMRA. The cells came from peripheral blood mononuclear cells that had been isolated from human blood. This sequence originates from a human donor in good health. Recombination linked TRBV12-3 or TRBV12-4 to TRBJ1-1; TRBD1 is perhaps the D gene, given 5 matching bases. What was sequenced was memory CD4+ T cells from blood (PBMCs). The CDR3 is CASSLGQSLGQAFF. The DNA sequence follows: TGTGCCAGCAGTTTAGGACAGAGTCTGGGGCAAGCTTTCTTT.